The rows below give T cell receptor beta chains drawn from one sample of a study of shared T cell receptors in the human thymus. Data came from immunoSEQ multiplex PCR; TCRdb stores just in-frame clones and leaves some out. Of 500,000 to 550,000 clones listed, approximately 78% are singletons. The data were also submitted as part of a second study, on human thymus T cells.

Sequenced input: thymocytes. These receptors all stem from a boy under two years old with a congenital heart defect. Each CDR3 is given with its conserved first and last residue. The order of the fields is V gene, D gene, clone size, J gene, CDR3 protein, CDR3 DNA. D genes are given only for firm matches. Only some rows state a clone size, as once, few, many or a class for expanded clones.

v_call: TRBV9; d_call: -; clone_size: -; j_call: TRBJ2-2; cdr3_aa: CASSVRDSGSTGELFF; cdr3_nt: TGTGCCAGCAGCGTCCGGGACTCCGGCAGCACCGGGGAGCTGTTTTTT
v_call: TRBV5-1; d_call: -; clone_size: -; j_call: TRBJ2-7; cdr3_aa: CASSLGREQYF; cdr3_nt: TGCGCCAGCAGCTTGGGTCGCGAGCAGTACTTC
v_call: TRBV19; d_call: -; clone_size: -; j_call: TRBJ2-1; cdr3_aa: CASSMRPGTPFYNEQFF; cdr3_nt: TGTGCCAGTAGTATGAGGCCAGGGACACCCTTTTACAATGAGCAGTTCTTC
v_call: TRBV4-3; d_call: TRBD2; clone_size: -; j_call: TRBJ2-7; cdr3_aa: CASSQERTSGRGVHEQYF; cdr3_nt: TGCGCCAGCAGTCAAGAGAGGACTAGCGGGAGGGGTGTCCACGAGCAGTACTTC
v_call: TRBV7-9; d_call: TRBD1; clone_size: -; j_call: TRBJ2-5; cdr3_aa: CASSVGTGGLETQYF; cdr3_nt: TGTGCCAGCAGCGTGGGGACAGGGGGCTTGGAGACCCAGTACTTC
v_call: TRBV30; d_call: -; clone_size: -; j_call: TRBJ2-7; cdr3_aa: CAWNQTVYEQYF; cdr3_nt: TGTGCCTGGAACCAGACAGTTTACGAGCAGTACTTC
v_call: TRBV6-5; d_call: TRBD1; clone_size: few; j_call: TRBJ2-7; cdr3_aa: CASRRTGESDYEQYF; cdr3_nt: TGTGCCAGCAGACGGACAGGGGAGAGCGACTACGAGCAGTACTTC
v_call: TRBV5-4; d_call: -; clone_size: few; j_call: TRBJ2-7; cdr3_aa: CASSLPGGVNEQYF; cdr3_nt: TGTGCCAGCAGCTTGCCTGGGGGCGTAAACGAGCAGTACTTC
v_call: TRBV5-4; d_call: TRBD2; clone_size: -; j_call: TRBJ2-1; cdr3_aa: CASSLISGRAGMKNEQFF; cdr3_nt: TGTGCCAGCAGCTTAATAAGCGGGAGGGCCGGAATGAAGAATGAGCAGTTCTTC
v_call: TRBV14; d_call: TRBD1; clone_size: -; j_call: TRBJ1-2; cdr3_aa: CASSQVRGSGGYTF; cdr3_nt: TGTGCCAGCAGCCAAGTCAGGGGGTCTGGTGGCTACACCTTC
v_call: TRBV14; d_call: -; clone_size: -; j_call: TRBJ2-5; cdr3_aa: CASSQETQETQYF; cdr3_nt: TGTGCCAGCAGCCAGGAGACTCAAGAGACCCAGTACTTC
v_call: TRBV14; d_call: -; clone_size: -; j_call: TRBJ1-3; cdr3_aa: CASSQAPETESSGNTIYF; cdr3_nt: TGTGCCAGCAGCCAAGCTCCGGAGACAGAGAGCTCTGGAAACACCATATATTTT
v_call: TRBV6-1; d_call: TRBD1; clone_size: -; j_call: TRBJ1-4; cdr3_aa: CASTGQGINEKLFF; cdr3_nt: TGTGCCAGCACCGGACAGGGGATTAATGAAAAACTGTTTTTT
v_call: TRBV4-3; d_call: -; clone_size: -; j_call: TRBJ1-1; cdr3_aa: CASSQVRGRVGFMNTEAFF; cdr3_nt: TGCGCCAGCAGCCAAGTACGCGGCAGGGTGGGGTTCATGAACACTGAAGCTTTCTTT
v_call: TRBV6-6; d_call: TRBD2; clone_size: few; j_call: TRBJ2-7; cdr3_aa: CASSYSPSGRDYEQYF; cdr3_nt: TGTGCCAGCAGTTACTCTCCTAGCGGGAGGGACTACGAGCAGTACTTC
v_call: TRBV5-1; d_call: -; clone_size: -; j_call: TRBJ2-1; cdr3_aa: CASSLEFRVFNNEQFF; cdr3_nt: TGCGCCAGCAGCTTGGAATTCCGGGTCTTTAACAATGAGCAGTTCTTC
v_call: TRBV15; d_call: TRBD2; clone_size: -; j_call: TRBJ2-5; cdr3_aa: CATSTHGRETQYF; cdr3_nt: TGTGCCACCAGTACCCACGGGAGGGAGACCCAGTACTTC
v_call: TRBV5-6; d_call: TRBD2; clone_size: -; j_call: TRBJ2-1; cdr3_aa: CASSRPTGGRGSYNEQFF; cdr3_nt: TGTGCCAGCAGCAGACCCACTGGGGGGAGGGGCTCCTACAATGAGCAGTTCTTC
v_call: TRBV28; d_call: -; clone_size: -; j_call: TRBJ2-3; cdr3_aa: CASSPGLSDTQYF; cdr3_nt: TGTGCCAGCAGTCCTGGACTTTCAGATACGCAGTATTTT
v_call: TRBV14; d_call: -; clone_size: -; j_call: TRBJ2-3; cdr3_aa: CASSQDPIECADTQYF; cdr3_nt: TGTGCCAGCAGCCAAGATCCCATAGAATGTGCAGATACGCAGTATTTT
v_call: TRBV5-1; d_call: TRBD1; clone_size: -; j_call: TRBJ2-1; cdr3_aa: CASSSQGEQFF; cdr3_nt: TGCGCCAGCAGCTCACAGGGGGAGCAGTTCTTC
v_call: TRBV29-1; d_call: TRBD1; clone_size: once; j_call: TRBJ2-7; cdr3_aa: CSVETQGPPYEQYF; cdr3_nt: TGCAGCGTTGAAACACAGGGGCCCCCCTACGAGCAGTACTTC
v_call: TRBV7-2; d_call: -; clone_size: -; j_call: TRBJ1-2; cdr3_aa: CASSLGSGANYGYTF; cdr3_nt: TGTGCCAGCAGCTTAGGTTCAGGGGCGAACTATGGCTACACCTTC
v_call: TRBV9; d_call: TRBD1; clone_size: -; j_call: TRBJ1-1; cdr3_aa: CASSVAPEGANTEAFF; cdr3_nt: TGTGCCAGCAGCGTAGCCCCCGAGGGGGCGAACACTGAAGCTTTCTTT
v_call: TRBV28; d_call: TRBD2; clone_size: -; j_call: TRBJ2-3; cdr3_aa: CASSFTRESTDTQYF; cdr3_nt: TGTGCCAGCAGTTTCACGCGGGAGAGCACAGATACGCAGTATTTT
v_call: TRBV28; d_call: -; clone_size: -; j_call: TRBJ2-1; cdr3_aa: CASSRQRRSYNEQFF; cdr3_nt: TGTGCCAGCAGTCGCCAGCGCCGCTCCTACAATGAGCAGTTCTTC
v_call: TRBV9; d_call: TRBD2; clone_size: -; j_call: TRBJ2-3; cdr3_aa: CASSRGSGSGTDTQYF; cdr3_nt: TGTGCCAGCAGCCGAGGTAGCGGGAGTGGCACAGATACGCAGTATTTT
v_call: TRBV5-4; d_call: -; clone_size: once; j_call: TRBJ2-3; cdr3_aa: CASSLGSAGRRGTDTQYF; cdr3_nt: TGTGCCAGCAGCTTGGGGTCTGCAGGAAGAAGAGGCACAGATACGCAGTATTTT
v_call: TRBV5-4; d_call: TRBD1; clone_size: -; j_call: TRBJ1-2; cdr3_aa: CASSGQGAMGYTF; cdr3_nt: TGTGCCAGCAGCGGACAGGGGGCGATGGGCTACACCTTC
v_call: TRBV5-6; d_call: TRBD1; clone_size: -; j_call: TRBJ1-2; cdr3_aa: CASSPGQVYGYTF; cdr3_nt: TGTGCCAGCAGCCCGGGACAGGTCTATGGCTACACCTTC
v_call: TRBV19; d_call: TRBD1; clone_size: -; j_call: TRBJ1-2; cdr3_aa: CASTKTGGEANYGYTF; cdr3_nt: TGTGCCAGTACCAAGACAGGGGGCGAAGCTAACTATGGCTACACCTTC
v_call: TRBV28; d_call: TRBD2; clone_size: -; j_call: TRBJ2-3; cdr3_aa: CASSLLAGEGRRDTQYF; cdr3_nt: TGTGCCAGCAGTTTATTGGCGGGAGAGGGGAGGAGGGATACGCAGTATTTT
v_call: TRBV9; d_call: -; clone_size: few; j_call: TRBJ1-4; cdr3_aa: CASSVGAQGGAINEKLFF; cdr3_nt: TGTGCCAGCAGCGTAGGAGCGCAGGGAGGCGCCATTAATGAAAAACTGTTTTTT
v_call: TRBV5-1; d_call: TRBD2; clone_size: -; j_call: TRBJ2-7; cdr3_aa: CASSFPATVAGVYEQYF; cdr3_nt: TGCGCCAGCAGCTTTCCAGCGACCGTAGCGGGAGTTTACGAGCAGTACTTC
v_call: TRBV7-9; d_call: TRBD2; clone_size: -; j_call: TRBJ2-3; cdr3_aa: CASSSLAGGPASTDTQYF; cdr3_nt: TGTGCCAGCAGCTCACTAGCGGGAGGGCCGGCGAGCACAGATACGCAGTATTTT
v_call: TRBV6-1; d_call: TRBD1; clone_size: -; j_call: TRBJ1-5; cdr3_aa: CASSESRTGWTSNNQPQHF; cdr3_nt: TGTGCCAGCAGTGAATCTAGGACAGGGTGGACTAGTAACAATCAGCCCCAGCATTTT
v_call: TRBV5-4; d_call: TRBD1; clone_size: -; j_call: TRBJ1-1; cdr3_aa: CASSLGQGGPDTEAFF; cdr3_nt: TGTGCCAGCAGCTTGGGACAGGGGGGCCCTGACACTGAAGCTTTCTTT
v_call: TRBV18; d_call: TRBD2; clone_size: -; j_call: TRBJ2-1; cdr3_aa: CASSPRWLAGDHEQFF; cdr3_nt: TGTGCCAGCTCACCGCGGTGGCTAGCGGGAGACCATGAGCAGTTCTTC
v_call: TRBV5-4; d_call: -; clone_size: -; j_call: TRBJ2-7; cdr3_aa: CASSLAPPGEQYF; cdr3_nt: TGTGCCAGCAGCTTGGCCCCCCCGGGCGAGCAGTACTTC
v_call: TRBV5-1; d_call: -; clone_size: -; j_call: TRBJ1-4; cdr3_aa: CASSLERAQGTNEKLFF; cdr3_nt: TGCGCCAGCAGCTTGGAAAGGGCGCAGGGAACTAATGAAAAACTGTTTTTT
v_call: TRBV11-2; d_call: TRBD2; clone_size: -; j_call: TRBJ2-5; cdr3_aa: CASSLGGRETQYF; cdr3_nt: TGTGCCAGCAGCTTAGGCGGGAGAGAGACCCAGTACTTC
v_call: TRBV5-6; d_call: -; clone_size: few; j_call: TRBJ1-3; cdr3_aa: CASSLGLGGGNTIYF; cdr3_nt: TGTGCCAGCAGCTTGGGACTGGGGGGAGGAAACACCATATATTTT
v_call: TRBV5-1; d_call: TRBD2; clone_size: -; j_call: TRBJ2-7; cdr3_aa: CASSAALAGVSYEQYF; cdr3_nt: TGCGCCAGCAGCGCCGCCCTAGCGGGAGTATCCTACGAGCAGTACTTC
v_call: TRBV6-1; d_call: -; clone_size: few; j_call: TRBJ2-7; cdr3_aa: CASSGQTDYEQYF; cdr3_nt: TGTGCCAGCAGTGGACAGACAGACTACGAGCAGTACTTC
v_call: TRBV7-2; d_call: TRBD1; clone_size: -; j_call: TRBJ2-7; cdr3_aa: CASSLRSSRTGEFYEQYF; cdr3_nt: TGTGCCAGCAGCTTGCGGTCATCGAGGACAGGTGAATTTTACGAGCAGTACTTC
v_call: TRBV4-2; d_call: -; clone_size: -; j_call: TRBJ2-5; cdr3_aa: CASSQDPSVPAGTQYF; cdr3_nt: TGTGCCAGCAGCCAAGATCCGAGCGTCCCTGCCGGGACCCAGTACTTC